One sample yielded the 7 T cell receptor beta chains listed below, sequenced in a study of blood T cell repertoires in COVID-19. The data were produced by immunoSEQ multiplex PCR, yet TCRdb's version contains in-frame clones alone and is incomplete. The sample has 100,000 to 150,000 clones, 65% to 85% seen once. The material sequenced was peripheral blood. These receptors all come from a man older than 75 with active or convalescent COVID-19.

V and J are TRBV7-2 and TRBJ2-7, with D possibly matching TRBD2 (7 bases). Germline CDR1 SGHTA, CDR2 FQGNSA. Deletions cut 4 bases from V and 7 bases from J, with 17 bases between. The CDR3 is 14 residues long. CDR3 residues: CASSSGGQSLEQYF. The CDR3 DNA follows: TGTGCCAGCAGCTCCGGGGGGCAGTCCTTGGAGCAGTACTTC.

This chain links TRBV7-2 with TRBJ1-2; TRBD1 aligns across 8 bases. V lost 1 base, J lost 7 bases, and 2 bases stayed unmatched. CDR3 length: 13 amino acids. CDR1 SGHTA and CDR2 FQGNSA come from the germline V gene. CDR3 sequence reads: CASSLGQGLGYTF. In nucleotides, the CDR3 is TGTGCCAGCAGCTTAGGACAGGGGCTTGGCTACACCTTC.

CDR3 residues: CASSSDIREQYF. CDR3 bases: TGTGCCAGCAGTTCAGATATACGTGAGCAGTACTTC. This sequence joins TRBV28 and TRBJ2-7; D call uncertain. This CDR3 region has 12 residues. Germline lookup yields CDR1 MDHEN and CDR2 SYDVKM. With 4 bases removed from V and 7 bases from J, the gap between germline ends came to 11 bases.

This clone was detected only a few times. The genes are TRBV29-1 and TRBJ2-7, with D maybe TRBD1 (6 bases). CDR3 size: 12 residues. V lost 4 bases, J lost 1 base, and 8 bases lay in between. The V gene's germline CDR1 is SQVTM and CDR2 ANQGSEA. Here the CDR3 reads CSVGTDSYEQYF. DNA for the CDR3: TGCAGCGTTGGGACAGATTCCTACGAGCAGTACTTC.

The CDR3 protein is CASSLALAGAYTDTQYF. DNA of the CDR3: TGTGCCAGCAGCTTAGCACTAGCGGGGGCCTACACAGATACGCAGTATTTT. The V gene is TRBV7-9, the J gene TRBJ2-3, with 11 positions matching TRBD2. This CDR3 has 17 residues. Germline CDR1 is SEHNR and CDR2 is FQNEAQ (reference sequence). Trimming took 0 bases from V and 2 from J; bases not matched to a gene: 4.

The chain is built from TRBV2 and TRBJ1-1; unclear D gene. The V gene's germline CDR1 is SNHLY and CDR2 FYNNEI. This CDR3 is built from 13 residues. The germline V and J ends were trimmed by 2 bases and 2 bases, with 6 bases remaining between them. The DNA for the CDR3 is TGTGCCAGCAGTGAATACTCCAACACTGAAGCTTTCTTT. It codes for CASSEYSNTEAFF. The full variable domain, rest sourced from reference TRBV2 and TRBJ1-1, is EPEVTQTPSHQVTQMGQEVILRCVPISNHLYFYWYRQILGQKVEFLVSFYNNEISEKSEIFDDQFSVERPDGSNFTLKIRSTKLEDSAMYFCASSEYSNTEAFFGQGTRLTVV.

This sequence joins TRBV7-8 and TRBJ1-4, with D perhaps TRBD1 (6 bases). Germline V gene lookup returns CDR1 SGHVS and CDR2 FQNEAQ. Trimming shortened V by 0 bases and J by 0 bases, and 8 bases separated the two germline ends. This CDR3 comprises 16 residues. CDR3 DNA sequence: TGTGCCAGCAGCTTAGCGGGGGCGTCAACTAATGAAAAACTGTTTTTT. This codes for CASSLAGASTNEKLFF.